These 15 T cell receptor beta chains came from one sample sequenced in a study of T cell responses to AZD1222 COVID-19 vaccine. Produced via immunoSEQ multiplex PCR; TCRdb's table is partial and in-frame only. The data show approximately 130,000 clones, around 90% seen once. The sequences come from peripheral blood, collected 28 days after the second AZD1222 dose. The receptors were gathered from an adult who received the AZD1222 COVID-19 vaccine.

J is TRBJ2-2 and V is TRBV6-6; perhaps TRBD2 as D (6 bases). This CDR3 has 11 residues. V was clipped by 11 bases and J by 5 bases, with 9 bases between them. Looked up from germline, CDR1 is MNHNY and CDR2 is SVGAGI (reference sequence). The CDR3 DNA follows: TGTGCCCTCGGGGGTACCGGGGAGCTGTTTTTT. It is translated as CALGGTGELFF.

The chain links TRBV18 to TRBJ2-7, with 7 bases matching TRBD1. Germline CDR1 reads KGHSH; CDR2 reads LQKENI. With V trimmed by 6 bases and J by 6 bases, 8 bases remained unmatched. CDR3 size: 13 residues. CDR3 amino acids: CASSTPTGLEQYF. The CDR3 region has the DNA TGTGCCAGCTCGACCCCGACAGGGCTCGAGCAGTACTTC.

The chain combines TRBV18 with TRBJ1-2; no firm D call. Trimming shortened V by 3 bases and J by 3 bases, and 8 bases separated the two germline ends. This CDR3 spans 13 amino acids. In germline, CDR1 is KGHSH, CDR2 LQKENI. CDR3 nucleotides: TGTGCCAGCTCACCTACCGGGGACTATGGCTACACCTTC. Protein sequence: CASSPTGDYGYTF.

This chain connects TRBV28 to TRBJ2-2; D is unresolved. V was trimmed by 2 bases and J by 5 bases, leaving 12 bases between them. This CDR3 is built from 15 residues. Germline CDR1 and CDR2: MDHEN and SYDVKM. As DNA, the CDR3 is TGTGCCAGCAGTTTAGTAGAATCGGGTACCGGGGAGCTGTTTTTT. This codes for CASSLVESGTGELFF.

The chain carries TRBV28 and TRBJ1-1; the match to TRBD1 covers 8 bases. The germline V gene has CDR1 MDHEN and CDR2 SYDVKM. J lost 3 bases, V lost 0 bases, and 9 bases had no gene match. CDR3 size: 17 residues. DNA for the CDR3: TGTGCCAGCAGTTTATGGCAGGGGGCTCGAGGTGACACTGAAGCTTTCTTT. It is translated as CASSLWQGARGDTEAFF. The whole variable domain, remainder taken from reference TRBV28 and TRBJ1-1, is DVKVTQSSRYLVKRTGEKVFLECVQDMDHENMFWYRQDPGLGLRLIYFSYDVKMKEKGDIPEGYSVSREKKERFSLILESASTNQTSMYLCASSLWQGARGDTEAFFGQGTRLTVV.

The chain recombines TRBV9 with TRBJ2-2; D perhaps matches TRBD1 (6 bases). The length of the CDR3 is 14 residues. Germline CDR1 SGDLS, CDR2 YYNGEE. Trimming took 0 bases from V and 5 from J, leaving 8 bases between them. The CDR3 nucleotides read TGTGCCAGCAGCGTAGCAGGGGCGACCGGGGAGCTGTTTTTT. As protein: CASSVAGATGELFF. Full variable domain (outside the CDR3, taken from reference TRBV9 and TRBJ2-2): DSGVTQTPKHLITATGQRVTLRCSPRSGDLSVYWYQQSLDQGLQFLIQYYNGEERAKGNILERFSAQQFPDLHSELNLSSLELGDSALYFCASSVAGATGELFFGEGSRLTVL.

The CDR3 protein is CASSGELQPQHF. CDR3 DNA sequence: TGTGCCAGCAGTGGAGAACTCCAGCCCCAGCATTTT. J is TRBJ1-5 and V is TRBV2; the D is unclear. Germline CDR1 SNHLY, CDR2 FYNNEI. The CDR3 length is 12 residues. V was pared by 4 bases and J by 7 bases, with 8 bases between.

V gene TRBV7-8 combines with J gene TRBJ2-2; TRBD2 aligns across 7 bases. Trimming at V came to 1 base and at J to 0 bases, leaving 2 bases not matched to a gene. CDR3 length: 16 amino acids. Germline assignment: CDR1 SGHVS and CDR2 FQNEAQ. The CDR3 nucleotides read TGTGCCAGCAGCTTAGAACTAGCGACGAACACCGGGGAGCTGTTTTTT. Translating it yields CASSLELATNTGELFF.

J is TRBJ2-3 and V is TRBV7-6; D possibly matches TRBD1 or TRBD2 (5 bases each). V gave up 5 bases and J gave up 2 bases, with 11 bases separating them. The CDR3 runs to 14 residues. Germline V lookup: CDR1 SGHVS, CDR2 FNYEAQ. The CDR3 nucleotides read TGTGCCAGCAGCATACGGGACCACACAGATACGCAGTATTTT. Amino acids: CASSIRDHTDTQYF.

This chain joins TRBV6-2 or TRBV6-3 and TRBJ1-5, with 9 bases fitting TRBD1. The CDR3 length is 16 residues. The junction had 5 bases not matched to a gene; V was cut back by 2 bases and J by 3 bases. Germline V CDR1 and CDR2: MNHEY, SVGEGT. This CDR3 reads CASSYTRQGVNQPQHF. In nucleotides, the CDR3 is TGTGCCAGCAGTTACACCAGACAGGGGGTCAATCAGCCCCAGCATTTT.

This rearrangement joins TRBV5-1 to TRBJ2-7, with D perhaps matching TRBD2 (6 bases). This CDR3 spans 15 amino acids. Deletions cut 5 bases from V and 1 base from J, with 16 bases between. CDR1 and CDR2 (germline): SGHRS, YFSETQ. For the CDR3, the DNA is TGCGCCAGCAGTTCGGGCGGGACGGGATCCTACGAGCAGTACTTC. It translates to CASSSGGTGSYEQYF.

The chain couples TRBV10-1 to TRBJ2-3; no firm D call. Trimming cost V 7 bases and J 6 bases, with 11 bases left between them. The CDR3 has 12 residues. Germline assignment: CDR1 WNHNN and CDR2 SYGVQD (reference sequence). The CDR3 nucleotides are TGCGCCAGCATCCCGAGGATTGATACGCAGTATTTT. This sequence encodes CASIPRIDTQYF.

CDR3 in DNA: TGTGCCACCGATAAAGTCCTTCGGAGCTCCTATAATTCACCCCTCCACTTT. This gives the protein CATDKVLRSSYNSPLHF. This chain uses TRBV24-1 with TRBJ1-6; D unresolved. CDR3 length: 17 amino acids. V lost 9 bases and J lost 0, with 17 bases in between. Germline V CDR1 and CDR2: KGHDR, SFDVKD.

This chain links TRBV6-5 with TRBJ1-2; TRBD1 aligns across 7 bases. This CDR3 comprises 12 residues. Trimming at V came to 6 bases and at J to 6 bases, leaving 4 bases not matched to a gene. Germline V CDR1 and CDR2: MNHEY, SVGAGI. The CDR3 protein is CASSPGQDGYTF. The CDR3 DNA reads as TGTGCCAGCAGCCCAGGACAGGATGGCTACACCTTC.

The chain couples TRBV19 to TRBJ1-5, with D possibly being TRBD1 (5 bases). The CDR3 sequence is 15 residues long. Trimming pared 7 bases from V and 7 bases from J, leaving 20 bases between. Looked up from germline, CDR1 is LNHDA and CDR2 is SQIVND (reference sequence). Here the CDR3 DNA reads TGTGCCAGTAATCCAGGGCCACAATCGGGGCAGCCCCAGCATTTT. It yields the protein CASNPGPQSGQPQHF. Looking up the rest from reference TRBV19 and TRBJ1-5 gives the full variable domain: DGGITQSPKYLFRKEGQNVTLSCEQNLNHDAMYWYRQDPGQGLRLIYYSQIVNDFQKGDIAEGYSVSREKKESFPLTVTSAQKNPTAFYLCASNPGPQSGQPQHFGDGTRLSIL.